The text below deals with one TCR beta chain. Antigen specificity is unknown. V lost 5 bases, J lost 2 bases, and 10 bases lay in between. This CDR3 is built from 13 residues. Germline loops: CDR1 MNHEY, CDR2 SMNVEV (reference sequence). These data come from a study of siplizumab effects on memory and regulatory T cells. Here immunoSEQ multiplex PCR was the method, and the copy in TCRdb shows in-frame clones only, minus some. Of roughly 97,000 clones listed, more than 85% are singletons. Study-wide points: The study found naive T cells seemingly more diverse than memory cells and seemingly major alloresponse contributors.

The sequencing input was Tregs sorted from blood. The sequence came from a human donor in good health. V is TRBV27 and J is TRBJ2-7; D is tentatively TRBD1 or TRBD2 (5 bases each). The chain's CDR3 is CASSGTYTYEQYF. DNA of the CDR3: TGTGCCAGCAGTGGGACGTATACCTACGAGCAGTACTTC.